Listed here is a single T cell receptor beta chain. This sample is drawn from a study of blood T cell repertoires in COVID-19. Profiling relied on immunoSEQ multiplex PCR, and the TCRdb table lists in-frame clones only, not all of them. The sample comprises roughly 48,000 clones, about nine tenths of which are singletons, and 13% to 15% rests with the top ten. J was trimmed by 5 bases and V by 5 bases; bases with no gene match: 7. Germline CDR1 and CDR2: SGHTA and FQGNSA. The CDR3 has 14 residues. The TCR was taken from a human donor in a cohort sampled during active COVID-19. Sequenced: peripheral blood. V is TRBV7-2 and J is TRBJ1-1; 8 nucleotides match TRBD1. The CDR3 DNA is TGTGCCAGCAGCACCCAGGGGGCGGGGACTGAAGCTTTCTTT. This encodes CASSTQGAGTEAFF.